This T cell receptor beta chain is drawn from a study of T cell repertoires in cytomegalovirus infection. For the study at large: Public TCR beta signatures provided an indication of both CMV infection and a matching HLA type.

CDR3 size: 15 residues. J was trimmed by 5 bases and V by 2 bases; bases with no gene match: 6. Per germline, CDR1 MNHNS and CDR2 SASEGT. This clonotype was counted many times. Its antigen is as yet unknown. TCRdb redid the calling of the reads with MiXCR, one entry per CDR3 protein. The table records 680,000 or so distinct CDR3 sequences, roughly 33% of them present only once. Study-level results: What dominated the ex vivo response were HLA-C-restricted CMV-specific TCR beta clonotypes.

This receptor was taken from a human donor in good health (CMV status not recorded). Some clones in this sample may be carry-over from other donors' samples. The material sequenced was cultured PBMCs, taken from culture after CMV antigen stimulation. This chain uses TRBV6-1 with TRBJ2-5, with TRBD2 identical over 9 bases. CDR3 region: CASSERGGGVETQYF. CDR3 nucleotide sequence: TGTGCCAGCAGTGAAAGGGGCGGGGGGGTTGAGACCCAGTACTTC.